The 9 T cell receptor beta chains below come from one sample, sequenced in a study of shared clonotypes between healthy human individuals. The table came from immunoSEQ multiplex PCR; TCRdb's copy has only in-frame clones and leaves some out. The data hold 90,000 to 150,000 clones, with 68% observed a single time. Sequencing used memory CD8+ T cells sorted from blood. Sample subset: CD45RO+ cells pooled with CCR7-negative TemRA cells. These receptor sequences come from a woman in her 30s in good health.

This clone has only a few counts. The rearrangement uses TRBV7-2 and TRBJ2-7, with D unresolved. This CDR3 region has 15 residues. Germline CDR1 SGHTA, CDR2 FQGNSA. V lost 5 bases and J 5 bases, leaving 19 bases between the germline ends. CDR3 sequence: CASSPPLSVADEQYF. The CDR3 bases are TGTGCCAGCAGCCCCCCTTTAAGTGTTGCTGACGAGCAGTACTTC.

The V call is TRBV27, the J call TRBJ1-2, with 7 bases identical to TRBD1. With V trimmed by 3 bases and J by 7 bases, 8 bases remained unmatched. Germline V gene sequence: CDR1 MNHEY, CDR2 SMNVEV (reference sequence). The CDR3 has 14 residues. The CDR3 nucleotides are TGTGCCAGCAGTTTCACCACGACAGGGAGTGGCTACACCTTC. The encoded protein is CASSFTTTGSGYTF.

This clone turned up a few times. The chain combines TRBV5-1 with TRBJ2-7, with TRBD2 as a possible D gene (5 bases). Germline V lookup: CDR1 SGHRS, CDR2 YFSETQ. There are 14 residues in the CDR3. V was trimmed by 3 bases and J by 4 bases, leaving 14 bases between them. Here the CDR3 reads CASSWTGDNYEQYF. In nucleotides, the CDR3 is TGCGCCAGCAGCTGGACCGGGGATAATTACGAGCAGTACTTC.

This clone was detected a few times. The rearrangement joins TRBV19 to TRBJ1-2; D is unclear. This CDR3 has 15 amino acids. The germline V gene has CDR1 LNHDA and CDR2 SQIVND (reference sequence). Between the trimmed V and J ends, which lost 4 bases and 0 bases, there was a span of 12 bases. Written as DNA, the CDR3 is TGTGCCAGTAGTAGCATTTACACCGCTAACTATGGCTACACCTTC. Its protein product is CASSSIYTANYGYTF.

This clone was observed a single time. The sample carries other DNA sequences with the same CDR3. The chain uses TRBV5-1 and TRBJ2-1; D gene unclear. The V gene lost 0 bases and the J gene lost 0 bases, with 4 bases spanning the gap. Germline V gene sequence: CDR1 SGHRS, CDR2 YFSETQ. This CDR3 spans 14 amino acids. Written as DNA, the CDR3 is TGCGCCAGCAGCTTGGACTACTCCTACAATGAGCAGTTCTTC. Its translation: CASSLDYSYNEQFF.

This clone came up a few times. V gene TRBV7-8 combines with J gene TRBJ1-1; D remains ambiguous. V was cut by 4 bases and J by 3 bases, with 15 bases left in between. The CDR3 runs to 15 residues. Germline V gene lookup returns CDR1 SGHVS and CDR2 FQNEAQ. The CDR3 nucleotides read TGTGCCAGCAGCTCTGGGAGGGTGTCGTACACTGAAGCTTTCTTT. Translated: CASSSGRVSYTEAFF.

This clone was picked up a small number of times. The chain employs TRBV27 and TRBJ2-1; 10 bases agree with TRBD2. Trimming removed 5 bases from V and 4 bases from J; junction bases left unmatched: 5. This CDR3 is built from 15 residues. Germline V gene data show CDR1 as MNHEY and CDR2 as SMNVEV (reference sequence). The CDR3 nucleotides read TGTGCCAGCAGTATCACTAGCGGGGCTTACAATGAGCAGTTCTTC. Protein product: CASSITSGAYNEQFF.

This clone was observed many times. The V gene is TRBV9, the J gene TRBJ2-3; 7 bases line up with TRBD2. Germline V gene data show CDR1 as SGDLS and CDR2 as YYNGEE. CDR3 size: 15 residues. J was trimmed by 0 bases and V by 4 bases; bases with no gene match: 5. DNA for the CDR3: TGTGCCAGCAGCTGGGGGGGAGTTAGCACAGATACGCAGTATTTT. Translating it yields CASSWGGVSTDTQYF.

The rearrangement links TRBV25-1 to TRBJ2-2; D is possibly TRBD2 (6 bases). Germline V gene lookup returns CDR1 MGHDK and CDR2 SYGVNS. CDR3 size: 15 residues. Trimming left V 1 base short and J 6 bases short, with 12 bases between. CDR3 region: CASSELTSLSGELFF. The CDR3 DNA follows: TGTGCCAGCAGTGAATTGACTAGTCTGTCCGGGGAGCTGTTTTTT.